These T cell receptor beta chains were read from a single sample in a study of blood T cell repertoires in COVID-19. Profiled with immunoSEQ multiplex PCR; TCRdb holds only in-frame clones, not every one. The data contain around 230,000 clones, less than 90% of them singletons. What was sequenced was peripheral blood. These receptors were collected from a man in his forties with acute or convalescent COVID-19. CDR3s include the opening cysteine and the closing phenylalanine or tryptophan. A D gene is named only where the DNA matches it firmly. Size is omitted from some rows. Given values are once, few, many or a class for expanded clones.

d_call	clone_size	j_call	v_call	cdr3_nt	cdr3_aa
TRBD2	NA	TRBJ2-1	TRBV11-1	TGTGCCACTCTGGGGACTAGCGGGAGCAATGAGCAGTTCTTC	CATLGTSGSNEQFF
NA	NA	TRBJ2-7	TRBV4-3	TGCGCCAGCAGCCAAGATTCGTTTGGCGGCGAGCAGTACTTC	CASSQDSFGGEQYF
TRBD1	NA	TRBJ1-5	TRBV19	TGTGCCAGTAGTATGGGACAGTACAATCAGCCCCAGCATTTT	CASSMGQYNQPQHF
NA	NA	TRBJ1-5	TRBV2	TGTGCCAGCAACCTTCAGGGGTCCCTAAATCAGCCCCAGCATTTT	CASNLQGSLNQPQHF
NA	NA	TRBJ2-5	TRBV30	TGTGCCTGGAGCGGTCAAGAGACCCAGTACTTC	CAWSGQETQYF
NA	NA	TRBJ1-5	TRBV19	TGTGCCAGTATTCTCGCGTACGGCAATCAGCCCCAGCATTTT	CASILAYGNQPQHF
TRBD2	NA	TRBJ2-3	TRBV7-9	TGTGCCAGCAGCGCGACTAGCGGGAGGCCAGATACGCAGTATTTT	CASSATSGRPDTQYF
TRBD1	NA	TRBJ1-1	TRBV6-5	TGTGCCAGCAGTTACCGCCGACAGGGGTTCACTGAAGCTTTCTTT	CASSYRRQGFTEAFF
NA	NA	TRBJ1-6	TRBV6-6	TGTGCCAGCAGTCGCAGACAGACGAGCTCCTATAATTCACCCCTCCACTTT	CASSRRQTSSYNSPLHF
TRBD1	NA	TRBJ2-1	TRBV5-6	TGTGCCAGCAGCCTGAACAGGGGACCCTACAATGAGCAGTTCTTC	CASSLNRGPYNEQFF
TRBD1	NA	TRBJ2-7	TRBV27	TGTGCCAGCAGTCCCTTACCCGGACAGGGCTACGAGCAGTACTTC	CASSPLPGQGYEQYF
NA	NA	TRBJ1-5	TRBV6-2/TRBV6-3	TGTGCCAGCAGTTACTCATCCCAGGCATATAGCAATCAGCCCCAGCATTTT	CASSYSSQAYSNQPQHF
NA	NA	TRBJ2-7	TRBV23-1	TGCGCCAGCAGTCAATATCCCAAAGTCGGCTACGAGCAGTACTTC	CASSQYPKVGYEQYF
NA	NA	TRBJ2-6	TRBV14	TGTGCCAGCAGCCAAGGAACTCGCTCTGGGGCCAACGTCCTGACTTTC	CASSQGTRSGANVLTF
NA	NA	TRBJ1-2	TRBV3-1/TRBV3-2	TGTGCCAGCAGCCAAGGAGATCTACGGGGCTACACCTTC	CASSQGDLRGYTF
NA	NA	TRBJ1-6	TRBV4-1	TGCGCCAGCAGCCAAGAGGGAGTCGCCTATAATTCACCCCTCCACTTT	CASSQEGVAYNSPLHF
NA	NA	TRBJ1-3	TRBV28	TGTGCCAGCAGTTCTCCCGGACAGTTCTCTGGAAACACCATATATTTT	CASSSPGQFSGNTIYF
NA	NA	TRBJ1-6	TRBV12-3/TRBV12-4	TGTGCCAGCAGTTTAGCTGCGGGTTCACCCCTCCACTTT	CASSLAAGSPLHF
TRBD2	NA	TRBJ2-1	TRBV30	TGTGCCTGGAGTAAACTAGCGGGAGGTACTGAGCAGTTCTTC	CAWSKLAGGTEQFF
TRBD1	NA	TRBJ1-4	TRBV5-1	TGCGCCAGCAGACGGCAGGGGGAGAATCGGTTTACTGAAAAACTGTTTTTT	CASRRQGENRFTEKLFF
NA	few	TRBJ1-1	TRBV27	TGTGCCAGCACCGCTTCGACACCGAACACTGAAGCTTTCTTT	CASTASTPNTEAFF
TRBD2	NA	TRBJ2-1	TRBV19	TGTGCCAGTACCCGACTAGCAGGGAATGAGCAGTTCTTC	CASTRLAGNEQFF
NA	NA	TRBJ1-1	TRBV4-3	TGCGCCAGCAGCCAAGCCCCCATAGGGGGTGACACTGAAGCTTTCTTT	CASSQAPIGGDTEAFF
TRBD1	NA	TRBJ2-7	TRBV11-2	TGTGCCAGCAGCTCCCCGGGACAGGTCCTCCGGGAGCAGTACTTC	CASSSPGQVLREQYF
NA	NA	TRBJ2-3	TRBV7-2	TGTGCCAGCAGCTTAGAGGGGCTCTACACAGATACGCAGTATTTT	CASSLEGLYTDTQYF
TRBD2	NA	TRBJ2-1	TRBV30	TGTGCCTGGACAAGCGGGGGCCATTACAATGAGCAGTTCTTC	CAWTSGGHYNEQFF